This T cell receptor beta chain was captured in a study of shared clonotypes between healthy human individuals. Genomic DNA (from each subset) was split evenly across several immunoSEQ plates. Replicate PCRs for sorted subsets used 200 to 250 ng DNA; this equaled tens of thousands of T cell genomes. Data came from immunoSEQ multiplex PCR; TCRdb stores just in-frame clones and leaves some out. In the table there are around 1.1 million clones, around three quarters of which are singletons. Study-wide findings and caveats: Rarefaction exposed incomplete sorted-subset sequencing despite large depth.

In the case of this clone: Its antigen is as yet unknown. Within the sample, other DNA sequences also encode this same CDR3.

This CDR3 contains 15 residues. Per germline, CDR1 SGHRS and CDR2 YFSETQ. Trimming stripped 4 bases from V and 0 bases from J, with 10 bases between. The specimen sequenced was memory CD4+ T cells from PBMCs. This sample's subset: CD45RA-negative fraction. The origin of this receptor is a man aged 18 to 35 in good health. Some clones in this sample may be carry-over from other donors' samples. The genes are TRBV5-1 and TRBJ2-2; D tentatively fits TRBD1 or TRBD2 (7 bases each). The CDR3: CASSPGGANTGELFF. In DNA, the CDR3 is TGCGCCAGCAGCCCAGGGGGGGCGAACACCGGGGAGCTGTTTTTT.